This is a list of T cell receptor beta chains from one sample in a study of quantifying T cell responses using KT2 cells. MiXCR, applied by TCRdb to the UMI-ligation and nested PCR reads, yields one record per CDR3 protein. The sample carries fewer than 50,000 distinct CDR3 sequences, roughly 12% recorded once. The sample consisted of PBMCs spiked with cells of the T cell clone KT2. The receptors derive from a human donor. The CDR3 runs from the conserved cysteine through the conserved F or W. D genes are given only for firm matches. The size of a clone is reported for some rows only, either as once, few or many, or as a class for expanded clones.

j_gene	v_gene	d_gene	abundance	CDR3nt	CDR3aa
TRBJ2-6	TRBV27	NA	once	TGTGCCAGCAGTCCAGGGCTCACGTATGGGGCCAACGTCCTGACTTTC	CASSPGLTYGANVLTF
TRBJ2-3	TRBV28	TRBD2	NA	TGTGCCAGCAGTTCGGGGGGGGGGTCAGATACGCAGTATTTT	CASSSGGGSDTQYF
TRBJ1-2	TRBV12-3/TRBV12-4	TRBD1	many	TGTGCCAGCAGGGCCAGGGGGAACGATAACTATGGCTACACCTTC	CASRARGNDNYGYTF
TRBJ2-1	TRBV6-5	TRBD2	NA	TGTGCCAGCAGTTACACAGGGACTAGCGGTTACAATGAGCAGTTCTTC	CASSYTGTSGYNEQFF
TRBJ2-3	TRBV6-1	NA	NA	TGTGCCAGCAGTGAAACTGGGGATACGCAGTATTTT	CASSETGDTQYF
TRBJ1-2	TRBV6-6	TRBD1	NA	TGTGCCAGCAGGGGACAGAACTATGGCTACACCTTC	CASRGQNYGYTF
TRBJ2-7	TRBV5-5	TRBD1	NA	TGTGCCAGCAGCCAAAACCCCTGGACAGGGCTTCTATCGGAGCAGTACTTC	CASSQNPWTGLLSEQYF
TRBJ2-3	TRBV11-2	TRBD1	NA	TGTGCCAGCAGCCACAGGGGGGATAGCACAGATACGCAGTATTTT	CASSHRGDSTDTQYF
TRBJ2-2	TRBV6-4	NA	NA	TGTGCCAGCAGTGAAGACAACACCGGGGAGCTGTTTTTT	CASSEDNTGELFF
TRBJ1-6	TRBV6-5	NA	NA	TGTGCCAGCAGTTACGGCGGGGGCAGGGAAAATTCACCCCTCCACTTT	CASSYGGGRENSPLHF
TRBJ2-7	TRBV5-1	TRBD1	few	TGCGCCAGCAGCCCAGACAGGGGTGATAACGAGCAGTACTTC	CASSPDRGDNEQYF
TRBJ1-2	TRBV20-1	NA	NA	TGCAGTGCTATCCCCCTCTTATTC	CSAIPLLF
TRBJ1-5	TRBV6-1	NA	few	TGTGCCACACATCCATCCGCAGACCCTTATAGCAATCAGCCCCAGCATTTT	CATHPSADPYSNQPQHF
TRBJ1-6	TRBV28	NA	many	TGTGCCAGCAGTCCCGGACGGCAACCACTATCTAATTCACCCCTCCACTTT	CASSPGRQPLSNSPLHF
TRBJ1-2	TRBV29-1	NA	NA	TGCAGCGTTGAAAAGACTAACTATGGCTACACCTTC	CSVEKTNYGYTF